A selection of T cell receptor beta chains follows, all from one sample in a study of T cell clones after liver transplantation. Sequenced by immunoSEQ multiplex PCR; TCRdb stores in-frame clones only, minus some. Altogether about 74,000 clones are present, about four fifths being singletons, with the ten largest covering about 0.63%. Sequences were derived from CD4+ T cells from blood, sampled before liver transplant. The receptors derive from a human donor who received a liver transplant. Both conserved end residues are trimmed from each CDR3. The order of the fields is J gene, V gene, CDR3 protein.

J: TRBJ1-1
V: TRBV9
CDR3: ASSATPGRYSTEAF

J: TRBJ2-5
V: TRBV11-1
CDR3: ASSFSSQETQY

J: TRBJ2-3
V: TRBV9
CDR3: ASSVLPSSTDTQY

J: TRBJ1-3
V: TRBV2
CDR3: ASSYRGLGNTIY

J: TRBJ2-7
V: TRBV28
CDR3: ASSFVPDEQY

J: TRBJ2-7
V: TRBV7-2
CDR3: ASSLGVSGRAKKY

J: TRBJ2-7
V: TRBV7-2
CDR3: ASTPPRDTYYEQY

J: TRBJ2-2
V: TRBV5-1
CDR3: ASSLGTSGMNTGELF

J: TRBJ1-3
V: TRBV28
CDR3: ASSPGQGPRNTIY

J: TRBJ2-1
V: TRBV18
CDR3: ASSPLFRRKSSYNEQF

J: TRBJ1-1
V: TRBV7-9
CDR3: ASSLVREKNTEAF

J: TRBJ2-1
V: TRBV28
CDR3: ASSVGQGLGGQF

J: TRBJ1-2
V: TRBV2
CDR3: ASSEGALYGYT

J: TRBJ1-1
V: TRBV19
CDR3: ASRTDRGFTEAF

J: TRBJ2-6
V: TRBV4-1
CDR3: ASGVADSSGANVLT

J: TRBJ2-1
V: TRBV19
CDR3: ASSRRGLADYNEQF